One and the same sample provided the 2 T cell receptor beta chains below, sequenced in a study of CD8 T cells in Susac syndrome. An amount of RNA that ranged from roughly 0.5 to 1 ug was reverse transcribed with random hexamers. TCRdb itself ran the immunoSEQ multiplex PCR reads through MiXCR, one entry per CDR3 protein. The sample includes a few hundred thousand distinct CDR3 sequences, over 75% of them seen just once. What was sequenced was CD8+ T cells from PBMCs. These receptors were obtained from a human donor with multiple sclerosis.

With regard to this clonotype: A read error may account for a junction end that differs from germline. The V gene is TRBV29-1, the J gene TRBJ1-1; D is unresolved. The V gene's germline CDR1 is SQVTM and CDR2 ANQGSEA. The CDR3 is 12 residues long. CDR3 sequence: CSAEGLGPEAFF. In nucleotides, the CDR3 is TGCAGCGCTGAAGGATTGGGCCCTGAAGCTTTCTTT.

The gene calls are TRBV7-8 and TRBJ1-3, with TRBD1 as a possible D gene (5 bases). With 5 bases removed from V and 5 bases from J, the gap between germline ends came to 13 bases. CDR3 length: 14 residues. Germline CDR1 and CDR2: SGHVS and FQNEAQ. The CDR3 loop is CASSRRDSRNTIYF. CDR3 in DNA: TGTGCCAGCAGCCGCAGGGATTCCCGAAACACCATATATTTT.